This T cell receptor (beta chain) was recorded in a study of blood T cell repertoires in COVID-19. Using immunoSEQ multiplex PCR, the repertoire was profiled, and TCRdb retains in-frame clones only, with some absent. The table has 55,000 to 90,000 clones, around 86% seen once; the top ten hold around 3.9%. Trimming took off 0 bases at V and 10 bases at J, with 23 bases between the two ends. The germline CDR1 and CDR2 sequences are SGDLS and YYNGEE. This CDR3 region has 17 residues. The sample holds one count of this clone. The sequenced material came from peripheral blood. The TCR was taken from a man aged 65 to 85 with active COVID-19. The chain employs TRBV9 and TRBJ2-1; D might be TRBD2 (6 bases). Here the CDR3 reads CASSVASGDLPVWEQFF. CDR3 nucleotide sequence: TGTGCCAGCAGCGTAGCTTCGGGGGATCTACCAGTTTGGGAGCAGTTCTTC.